The next 14 T cell receptor beta chains were all read from a single sample in a study of blood T cell repertoires in COVID-19. The repertoire was sequenced with immunoSEQ multiplex PCR; TCRdb's copy has only in-frame clones and lacks some. In the table there are about 240,000 clones, about 90% of which are singletons. The sample was PBMCs or T cells enriched from blood (not recorded which). All receptors come from a woman in her thirties or forties with acute COVID-19.

The rearrangement joins TRBV30 to TRBJ2-1, with D possibly matching TRBD2 (6 bases). V shed 4 bases and J shed 2 bases, with 12 bases lying between them. Germline values: CDR1 GTSNPN, CDR2 SVGIG (reference sequence). The CDR3 spans 14 residues. The CDR3 here is CAWMGRGAYNEQFF. In DNA, the CDR3 is TGTGCCTGGATGGGGCGGGGTGCCTACAATGAGCAGTTCTTC.

The V call is TRBV7-2, the J call TRBJ2-3; weak D call: TRBD1 (5 bases). The V end was cut by 5 bases, the J end by 2 bases, with 14 bases between. The V gene's germline CDR1 is SGHTA and CDR2 FQGNSA. The CDR3 contains 15 residues. The CDR3 sequence: CASSTQQGITDTQYF. CDR3 DNA sequence: TGTGCCAGCAGCACCCAGCAGGGTATCACAGATACGCAGTATTTT.

This sequence joins TRBV10-1 and TRBJ2-7; D is possibly TRBD1 (5 bases). V lost 3 bases, J lost 4 bases, and 13 bases lay in between. Germline CDR1 reads WNHNN; CDR2 reads SYGVQD (reference sequence). This CDR3 is 14 amino acids long. In DNA form, the CDR3 reads TGCGCCAGCAGTGACGCCAGGGCCCCATACGAGCAGTACTTC. This codes for CASSDARAPYEQYF.

As DNA, the CDR3 is TGTGCCAGCAGTCTCAAGGGAGGGGCGAACACTGAAGCTTTCTTT. It codes for CASSLKGGANTEAFF. The V call is TRBV6-5, the J call TRBJ1-1; perhaps TRBD1 as D (5 bases). The CDR3 loop spans 15 amino acids. The ends were cut back, 5 bases at V and 1 base at J, with 14 bases in the middle. Germline values: CDR1 MNHEY, CDR2 SVGAGI.

This chain joins TRBV28 and TRBJ1-5; D is perhaps TRBD1 (6 bases). In germline, CDR1 is MDHEN, CDR2 SYDVKM. This CDR3 contains 14 residues. The V gene lost 7 bases and the J gene lost 6 bases, with 16 bases spanning the gap. The CDR3 coding sequence is TGTGCCAGCACTCCACAGGGTGGCGCTCAGCCCCAGCATTTT. Encoded protein: CASTPQGGAQPQHF.

The chain links TRBV9 to TRBJ1-4; D is unclear. CDR1 SGDLS and CDR2 YYNGEE come from the germline V gene. Trimming shortened V by 0 bases and J by 0 bases, and 9 bases separated the two germline ends. The CDR3 is made up of 16 amino acids. The CDR3 coding sequence is TGTGCCAGCAGCGTAGGAGGGATATCAACTAATGAAAAACTGTTTTTT. Translating it yields CASSVGGISTNEKLFF.

This clone came up once. This rearrangement joins TRBV27 to TRBJ1-5, with D possibly TRBD1 on 5 matching bases. The CDR3 sequence is 14 residues long. Trimming pared 4 bases from V and 3 bases from J, leaving 10 bases between. CDR1 is MNHEY, CDR2 SMNVEV, per germline (reference sequence). Here the CDR3 DNA reads TGTGCCAGCAGTTACACAGGTAACAATCAGCCCCAGCATTTT. This gives the protein CASSYTGNNQPQHF.

The chain employs TRBV6-5 and TRBJ2-7; 7 positions match TRBD2. The germline gives CDR1 MNHEY, CDR2 SVGAGI. Losses at the gene ends were 10 bases for V and 1 base for J; bases not matched to a gene: 7. The CDR3 is 13 amino acids. The CDR3 coding sequence is TGTGCCACTTCGACCGGGGGGTCCTACGAGCAGTACTTC. Translating gives CATSTGGSYEQYF.

The genes are TRBV15 and TRBJ1-2; maybe TRBD1 (6 bases). The CDR3 is 14 residues long. Germline V gene data show CDR1 as LNHNV and CDR2 as YYDKDF (reference sequence). Trimming removed 3 bases from V and 5 bases from J, with 13 bases in between. The CDR3 DNA reads TGTGCCACCAGCAGGGATACGGGACATTATGGCTACACCTTC. Translating gives CATSRDTGHYGYTF.

The rearrangement joins TRBV15 to TRBJ2-1; 7 bases map to TRBD2. The CDR3 covers 14 residues. The germline gives CDR1 LNHNV, CDR2 YYDKDF (reference sequence). The junction had 0 bases not matched to a gene; V was cut back by 1 base and J by 3 bases. The CDR3 loop reads CATSRAGGYNEQFF. The CDR3 bases are TGTGCCACCAGCAGAGCGGGGGGCTACAATGAGCAGTTCTTC.

Written as DNA, the CDR3 is TGTGCCAGCAGCTTAGCTAGACAGGGAGCCTATGGCTACACCTTC. It yields the protein CASSLARQGAYGYTF. V gene TRBV7-2 combines with J gene TRBJ1-2; 7 bases align to TRBD1. Germline loops: CDR1 SGHTA, CDR2 FQGNSA. The V gene end was trimmed by 0 bases and the J gene end by 4 bases; junction bases not matched to a gene: 5. The CDR3 runs to 15 residues. The full variable domain, rest sourced from reference TRBV7-2 and TRBJ1-2, is GAGVSQSPSNKVTEKGKDVELRCDPISGHTALYWYRQSLGQGLEFLIYFQGNSAPDKSGLPSDRFSAERTGGSVSTLTIQRTQQEDSAVYLCASSLARQGAYGYTFGSGTRLTVV.

V is TRBV7-8 and J is TRBJ1-2, with D maybe TRBD1 (6 bases). From germline, CDR1 is SGHVS and CDR2 FQNEAQ. The CDR3 covers 12 residues. Trimming stripped 5 bases from V and 13 bases from J, with 17 bases between. CDR3 coding DNA: TGTGCCAGCAGCCCCGGGACACCCCTCTGCACCTTC. Protein product: CASSPGTPLCTF.

The chain employs TRBV15 and TRBJ2-2, with D perhaps matching TRBD2 (6 bases). Germline V gene lookup returns CDR1 LNHNV and CDR2 YYDKDF (reference sequence). The CDR3 has 15 amino acids. With 4 bases removed from V and 5 bases from J, the gap between germline ends came to 14 bases. The CDR3 reads CATSTSTSPTGELFF. As DNA, the CDR3 is TGTGCCACCAGCACTTCTACTAGCCCGACCGGGGAGCTGTTTTTT.

The chain couples TRBV5-1 to TRBJ1-2, with D perhaps TRBD1 (6 bases). Trimming took 0 bases from V and 3 from J, leaving 12 bases between them. The germline V gene encodes CDR1 SGHRS and CDR2 YFSETQ. The CDR3 is made up of 15 amino acids. Here the CDR3 reads CASSLDREAYYGYTF. The CDR3 bases are TGCGCCAGCAGCTTGGACAGGGAAGCCTACTATGGCTACACCTTC. Full variable domain (outside the CDR3, taken from reference TRBV5-1 and TRBJ1-2): KAGVTQTPRYLIKTRGQQVTLSCSPISGHRSVSWYQQTPGQGLQFLFEYFSETQRNKGNFPGRFSGRQFSNSRSEMNVSTLELGDSALYLCASSLDREAYYGYTFGSGTRLTVV.